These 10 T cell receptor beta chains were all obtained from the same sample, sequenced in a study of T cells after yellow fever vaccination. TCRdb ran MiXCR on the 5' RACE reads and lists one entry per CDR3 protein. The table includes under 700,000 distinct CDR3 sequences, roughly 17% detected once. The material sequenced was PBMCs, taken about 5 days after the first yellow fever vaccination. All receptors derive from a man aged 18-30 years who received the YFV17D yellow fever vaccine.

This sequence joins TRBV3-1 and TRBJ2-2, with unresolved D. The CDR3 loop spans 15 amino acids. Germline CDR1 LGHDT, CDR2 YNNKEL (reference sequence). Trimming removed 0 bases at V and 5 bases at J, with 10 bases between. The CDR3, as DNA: TGTGCCAGCAGCCAAGATTTTTCCCCAACCGGGGAGCTGTTTTTT. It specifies CASSQDFSPTGELFF.

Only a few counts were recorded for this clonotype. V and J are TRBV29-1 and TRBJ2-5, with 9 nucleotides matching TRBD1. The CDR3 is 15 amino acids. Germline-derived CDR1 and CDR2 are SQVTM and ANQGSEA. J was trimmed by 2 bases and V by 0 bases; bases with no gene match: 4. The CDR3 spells CSVEELGTGQETQYF. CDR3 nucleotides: TGCAGCGTTGAAGAATTGGGGACAGGGCAAGAGACCCAGTACTTC.

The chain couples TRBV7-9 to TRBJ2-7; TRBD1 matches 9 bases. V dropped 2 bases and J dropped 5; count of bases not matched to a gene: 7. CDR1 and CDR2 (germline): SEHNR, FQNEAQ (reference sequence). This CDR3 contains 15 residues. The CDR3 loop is CASSLRAGQGHEQYF. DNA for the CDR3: TGTGCCAGCAGCTTAAGGGCGGGACAGGGCCACGAGCAGTACTTC.

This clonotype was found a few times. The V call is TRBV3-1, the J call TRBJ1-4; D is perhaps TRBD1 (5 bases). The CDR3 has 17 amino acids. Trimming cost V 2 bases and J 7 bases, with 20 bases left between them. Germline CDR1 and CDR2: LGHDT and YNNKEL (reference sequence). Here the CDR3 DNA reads TGTGCCAGCAGCCAAAGCTCAATGACAGAACCGATTGAAAAACTGTTTTTT. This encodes CASSQSSMTEPIEKLFF.

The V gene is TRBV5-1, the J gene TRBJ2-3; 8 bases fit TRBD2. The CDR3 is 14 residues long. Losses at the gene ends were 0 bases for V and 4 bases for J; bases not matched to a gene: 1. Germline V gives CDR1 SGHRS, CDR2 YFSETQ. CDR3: CASSLERGPDTQYF. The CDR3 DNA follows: TGCGCCAGCAGCTTGGAGCGGGGGCCAGATACGCAGTATTTT.

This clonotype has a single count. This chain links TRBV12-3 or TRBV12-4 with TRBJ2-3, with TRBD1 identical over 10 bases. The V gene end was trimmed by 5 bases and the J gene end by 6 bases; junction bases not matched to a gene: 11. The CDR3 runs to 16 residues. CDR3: CASSPPGTGVSDTQYF. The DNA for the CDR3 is TGTGCCAGCAGTCCGCCCGGGACAGGGGTTAGTGATACGCAGTATTTT.

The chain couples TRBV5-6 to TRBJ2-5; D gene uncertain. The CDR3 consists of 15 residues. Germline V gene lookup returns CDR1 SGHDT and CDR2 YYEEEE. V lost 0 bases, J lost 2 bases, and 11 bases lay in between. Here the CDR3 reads CASSLGWDPQETQYF. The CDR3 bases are TGTGCCAGCAGCTTGGGGTGGGATCCTCAAGAGACCCAGTACTTC.

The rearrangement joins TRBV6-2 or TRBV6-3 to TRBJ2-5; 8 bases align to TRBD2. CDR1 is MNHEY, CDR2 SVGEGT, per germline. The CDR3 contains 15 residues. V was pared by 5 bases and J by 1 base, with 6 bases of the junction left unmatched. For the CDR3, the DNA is TGTGCCAGCAGTGGCAGGCGGGGGGCCCAAGAGACCCAGTACTTC. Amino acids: CASSGRRGAQETQYF.

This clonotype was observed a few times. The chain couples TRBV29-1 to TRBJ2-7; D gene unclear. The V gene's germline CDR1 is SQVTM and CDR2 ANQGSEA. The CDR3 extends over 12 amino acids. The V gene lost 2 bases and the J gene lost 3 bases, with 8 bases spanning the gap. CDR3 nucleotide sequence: TGCAGCGTTGAACTGGGCGGCTACGAGCAGTACTTC. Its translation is CSVELGGYEQYF.

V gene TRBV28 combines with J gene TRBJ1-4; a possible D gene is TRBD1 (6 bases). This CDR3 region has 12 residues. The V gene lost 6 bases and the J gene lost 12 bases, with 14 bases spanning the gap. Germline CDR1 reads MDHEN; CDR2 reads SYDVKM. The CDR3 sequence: CASSLTGLELFF. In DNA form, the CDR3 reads TGTGCCAGCAGCCTTACAGGGTTAGAACTGTTTTTT.